These 18 T cell receptor beta chains were all obtained from the same sample, sequenced in a study of T cells after yellow fever vaccination. TCRdb re-analysed the 5' RACE reads in MiXCR, keeping a single row per CDR3 protein. The sample holds about 73,000 distinct CDR3 sequences, roughly 8% seen once. Sequences were derived from CD8+ T cells sorted from PBMCs, sampled on the day of the yellow fever booster vaccination. These receptors were collected from a man between 25 and 39 years old who received the YFV17D yellow fever vaccine.

This clonotype has a count of ten or more. The chain recombines TRBV30 with TRBJ2-1; D ambiguous. This CDR3 is 14 amino acids long. Trimming shortened V by 0 bases and J by 3 bases, and 9 bases separated the two germline ends. Germline V gene data show CDR1 as GTSNPN and CDR2 as SVGIG (reference sequence). The CDR3 here is CAWSVSEIYNEQFF. The CDR3 DNA follows: TGTGCCTGGAGTGTTTCAGAAATCTACAATGAGCAGTTCTTC.

In this sample, this clonotype turned up a few times. This chain joins TRBV5-6 and TRBJ2-1, with TRBD2 matching 9 bases. J lost 4 bases, V lost 4 bases, and 9 bases had no gene match. The CDR3 consists of 16 residues. Germline V gives CDR1 SGHDT, CDR2 YYEEEE. CDR3 in DNA: TGTGCCAGCAGCCCGATGACTAGCGGAGGTTACAATGAGCAGTTCTTC. Protein sequence: CASSPMTSGGYNEQFF. The full variable domain, in which reference TRBV5-6 and TRBJ2-1 provide the parts outside the CDR3, is DAGVTQSPTHLIKTRGQQVTLRCSPKSGHDTVSWYQQALGQGPQFIFQYYEEEERQRGNFPDRFSGHQFPNYSSELNVNALLLGDSALYLCASSPMTSGGYNEQFFGPGTRLTVL.

V usage is TRBV12-3 or TRBV12-4 and J usage is TRBJ2-7, with 14 bases fitting TRBD2. Trimming cost V 10 bases and J 3 bases; bases outside gene matches: 23. The CDR3 runs to 20 residues. CDR3: CATHALAQGTSGRRDYEQYF. As DNA, the CDR3 is TGTGCCACCCACGCTTTGGCGCAGGGGACTAGCGGGAGAAGGGACTACGAGCAGTACTTC.

This clonotype was counted at least ten times. The chain recombines TRBV29-1 with TRBJ1-1, with a possible D match to TRBD1 (5 bases). The CDR3 has 11 residues. The V gene's germline CDR1 is SQVTM and CDR2 ANQGSEA. V was shortened by 2 bases and J by 10 bases, with 11 bases between the two germline ends. The CDR3 region has the DNA TGCAGCGTTGAAACAGGCGGTCCAGCTTTCTTT. It is translated as CSVETGGPAFF.

The sample holds many counts of this clonotype. An end of the junction does not agree with germline; a read error may underlie this. The chain joins TRBV7-7 to TRBJ2-1; D may be TRBD1 or TRBD2 (5 bases each). The CDR3 loop spans 15 amino acids. Germline V lookup: CDR1 SSHAT, CDR2 FNYEAQ (reference sequence). In nucleotides, the CDR3 is TGTGCTAGCAGCTTAGTGCCGGGACCTGACAATGAGCAGTTCTTC. It codes for CASSLVPGPDNEQFF. Variable domain in full (rest from reference TRBV7-7 and TRBJ2-1): GAGVSQSPRYKVTKRGQDVTLRCDPISSHATLYWYQQALGQGPEFLTYFNYEAQPDKSGLPSDRFSAERPEGSISTLTIQRTEQRDSAMYRCASSLVPGPDNEQFFGPGTRLTVL.

This clonotype has only a few counts. The gene calls are TRBV6-1 and TRBJ2-7; D possibly corresponds to TRBD1 (6 bases). Trimming cost V 7 bases and J 1 base, with 11 bases left between them. Germline CDR1 is MNHNS and CDR2 is SASEGT. The CDR3 is 13 residues long. CDR3 sequence reads: CASTPTGSYEQYF. CDR3 sequence (DNA): TGTGCCAGCACCCCGACAGGATCCTACGAGCAGTACTTC.

This clonotype came up many times. V gene TRBV4-3 combines with J gene TRBJ2-2, with D unresolved. V was clipped by 1 base and J by 0 bases, with 9 bases between them. CDR1 and CDR2 (germline): LGHNA, YSLEER. This CDR3 spans 16 amino acids. The CDR3 reads CASSQVWATNTGELFF. DNA for the CDR3: TGCGCCAGCAGCCAAGTTTGGGCCACGAACACCGGGGAGCTGTTTTTT.

The rearrangement joins TRBV9 to TRBJ2-3; weak D call: TRBD2 (6 bases). V was shortened by 2 bases and J by 6 bases, with 13 bases between the two germline ends. The V gene's germline CDR1 is SGDLS and CDR2 YYNGEE. CDR3 size: 14 residues. CDR3 nucleotide sequence: TGTGCCAGCAGCGTGGGGGGATTGTCGGATACGCAGTATTTT. Translation gives CASSVGGLSDTQYF.

This clonotype turned up a few times. V gene TRBV27 combines with J gene TRBJ2-1; D call uncertain. The CDR3 is 14 residues long. Trimming took 10 bases from V and 4 from J, leaving 17 bases between them. Germline V gene sequence: CDR1 MNHEY, CDR2 SMNVEV (reference sequence). This chain's CDR3 is CATTPSVGYNEQFF. The CDR3 nucleotides are TGTGCCACCACTCCCAGCGTCGGGTACAATGAGCAGTTCTTC.

This clonotype was observed many times. The genes are TRBV12-3 or TRBV12-4 and TRBJ1-5; D unresolved. Trimming cost V 7 bases and J 6 bases, with 10 bases left between them. The CDR3 has 12 amino acids. The CDR3 region is CASNQPGQPQHF. The DNA for the CDR3 is TGTGCCAGCAACCAACCTGGTCAGCCCCAGCATTTT.

V usage is TRBV12-3 or TRBV12-4 and J usage is TRBJ1-5, with D perhaps TRBD1 (5 bases). Trimming pared 7 bases from V and 2 bases from J, leaving 12 bases between. The CDR3 spans 14 residues. CDR3 residues: CASTSGTGNQPQHF. CDR3 nucleotide sequence: TGTGCCAGCACCTCCGGGACCGGCAATCAGCCCCAGCATTTT.

The V gene is TRBV4-1, the J gene TRBJ2-7; a weak D match, TRBD2 (6 bases). This CDR3 is built from 12 residues. Germline CDR1 and CDR2: MGHRA and YSYEKL. The ends were cut back, 3 bases at V and 6 bases at J, with 9 bases in the middle. The CDR3 is CASSHQEGEQYF. CDR3 in DNA: TGCGCCAGCAGCCATCAGGAGGGCGAGCAGTACTTC.

This clonotype was detected a few times. The rearrangement joins TRBV4-3 to TRBJ2-1, with 10 bases identical to TRBD2. V shed 0 bases and J 0 bases; nucleotides not matched to a gene: 2. Germline assignment: CDR1 LGHNA and CDR2 YSLEER. CDR3 length: 17 amino acids. The CDR3 is CASSQDPSGSSYNEQFF. The CDR3 nucleotides are TGCGCCAGCAGCCAAGACCCTAGCGGGAGCTCCTACAATGAGCAGTTCTTC.

This clonotype was seen a few times. The genes are TRBV29-1 and TRBJ2-2, with D unresolved. V gave up 3 bases and J gave up 5 bases, with 13 bases separating them. Germline loops: CDR1 SQVTM, CDR2 ANQGSEA. CDR3 size: 14 residues. CDR3 residues: CSVEEQRLTGELFF. The CDR3 nucleotides are TGCAGCGTTGAGGAACAGAGACTGACCGGGGAGCTGTTTTTT.

This clonotype came up many times. The rearrangement links TRBV28 to TRBJ2-1, with D tentatively TRBD1 or TRBD2 (6 bases each). CDR1 and CDR2 (germline): MDHEN, SYDVKM. With 8 bases removed from V and 0 bases from J, the gap between germline ends came to 14 bases. The CDR3 runs to 15 residues. CDR3 in DNA: TGTGCCAGCCGTCGGGGGCCGAGCTCCTACAATGAGCAGTTCTTC. Encoded protein: CASRRGPSSYNEQFF.

The chain has TRBV4-3 and TRBJ2-1; no clear D. The CDR3 runs 16 residues. V dropped 1 base and J dropped 2 bases, with 12 bases sitting between them. CDR1 and CDR2 from the germline V gene are LGHNA and YSLEER. The CDR3 DNA is TGCGCCAGCAGCCAAGCCCATGCCCCGGCCTACAATGAGCAGTTCTTC. Translated, it gives CASSQAHAPAYNEQFF.

This clonotype was seen at least ten times. The J gene is TRBJ2-1, the V gene TRBV12-3 or TRBV12-4, with a possible D match to TRBD1 (6 bases). V was trimmed by 4 bases and J by 15 bases, leaving 19 bases between them. The CDR3 contains 13 residues. The CDR3 nucleotides are TGTGCCAGCAGTTCCCCGGGACACTCTTTTCCGTTCTTC. It yields the protein CASSSPGHSFPFF.

This clonotype was detected ten times or more. V is TRBV10-3 and J is TRBJ2-1; no firm D call. V dropped 8 bases and J dropped 10 bases, with 12 bases sitting between them. CDR1 and CDR2 from the germline V gene are ENHRY and SYGVKD. The CDR3 covers 11 residues. The CDR3 sequence is CAIQDDFEQFF. For the CDR3, the DNA is TGTGCCATCCAGGACGATTTCGAGCAGTTCTTC.